This T cell receptor (beta chain) derives from a study of a mutant IDH1 vaccine in newly diagnosed glioma. Across the study: Initiation of the vaccine course occurred 4-6 weeks after radiotherapy alone, or alongside temozolomide cycles.

This sample's time point: week 11, during vaccination. What each vaccine dose contained was 300 ug of mutant IDH1 20-mer peptide, accompanied by topical imiquimod. Each tumor in the donors was a new WHO grade 3 or 4 astrocytoma, IDH1-mutant and ATRX-lost. Sequencing used immunoSEQ multiplex PCR; TCRdb keeps in-frame clones, though not all of them. The table has around 100,000 clones, 75% to 90% seen once. Per the germline V gene, CDR1 is MNHEY and CDR2 is SMNVEV (reference sequence). Between the trimmed V and J ends, which lost 7 bases and 10 bases, there was a span of 11 bases. The CDR3 sequence is 12 residues long. Details on this clone: Its antigen remains unknown.

Specimen: PBMCs, collected from a glioma patient whose treatment included an IDH1 peptide vaccine. This receptor was obtained from a woman in her 50s with glioma. The J gene is TRBJ1-6, the V gene TRBV27; D not certain. Here the CDR3 DNA reads TGTGCCAGCACCAACTATGGGTCACCCCTCCACTTT. Residues: CASTNYGSPLHF.